One and the same sample provided the 11 T cell receptor beta chains below, sequenced in a study of CD8+ T cells in alopecia areata. In each case, RNA was isolated and then reverse transcribed into cDNA as the sequencing template. The method was immunoSEQ multiplex PCR; TCRdb's version includes in-frame clones alone and lacks a portion of them. Among some 120,000 clones, about 57% were seen once, and the ten largest hold 4.5%. This specimen consisted of CD4+ T cells sorted from blood, obtained at week 0. The receptors stem from a human donor with alopecia areata.

The rearrangement joins TRBV4-3 to TRBJ2-5; 7 bases map to TRBD1. The germline gives CDR1 LGHNA, CDR2 YSLEER. With V trimmed by 0 bases and J by 5 bases, 6 bases remained unmatched. The CDR3 runs to 15 residues. The CDR3 coding sequence is TGCGCCAGCAGCCAAGATAGAGGGGGCTTGGAGACCCAGTACTTC. This codes for CASSQDRGGLETQYF.

The chain uses TRBV29-1 and TRBJ2-7, with 11 positions matching TRBD1. CDR3 length: 14 amino acids. V trimming: 6 bases; J trimming: 7 bases; junction bases outside the gene matches: 11. Germline-derived CDR1 and CDR2 are SQVTM and ANQGSEA. The CDR3 loop is CSVGTGTGGGEQYF. DNA of the CDR3: TGCAGCGTCGGAACCGGGACAGGGGGTGGTGAGCAGTACTTC.

This chain uses TRBV5-1 with TRBJ1-5, with 10 positions matching TRBD1. V shed 4 bases and J 5 bases; nucleotides not matched to a gene: 3. The CDR3 runs to 14 residues. Germline-derived CDR1 and CDR2 are SGHRS and YFSETQ. CDR3 coding DNA: TGCGCCAGCAGCACCGGACAGGGGGATCAGCCCCAGCATTTT. Protein: CASSTGQGDQPQHF.

The chain links TRBV15 to TRBJ1-6; D ambiguous. This CDR3 has 15 amino acids. Germline CDR1 and CDR2: LNHNV and YYDKDF (reference sequence). V was shortened by 0 bases and J by 7 bases, with 10 bases between the two germline ends. The DNA of the CDR3 is TGTGCCACCAGCAGAGATACAAGCGCAAATTCACCCCTCCACTTT. Translating it yields CATSRDTSANSPLHF.

The sample holds a few counts of this clone. The CDR3 nucleotides are TGTGCCAGTAGATCGGCAGGGCAAGAGACCCAGTACTTC. It translates to CASRSAGQETQYF. The chain has TRBV19 and TRBJ2-5; the D gene is possibly TRBD1 (5 bases). The germline CDR1 and CDR2 sequences are LNHDA and SQIVND (reference sequence). Trimming removed 6 bases from V and 2 bases from J, with 10 bases in between. This CDR3 is built from 13 residues.

This clone was observed a handful of times. The chain combines TRBV4-1 with TRBJ2-2, with D uncertain. This CDR3 contains 15 residues. Germline V gene sequence: CDR1 MGHRA, CDR2 YSYEKL. Between the trimmed V and J ends, which lost 0 bases and 4 bases, there was a span of 9 bases. In DNA form, the CDR3 reads TGCGCCAGCAGCCAAGATATTATCCGCACCGGGGAGCTGTTTTTT. This codes for CASSQDIIRTGELFF.

The chain joins TRBV28 to TRBJ1-2, with a possible D match to TRBD1 (6 bases). CDR1 and CDR2 from the germline V gene are MDHEN and SYDVKM. V lost 6 bases, J lost 8 bases, and 22 bases lay in between. The length of the CDR3 is 15 residues. The CDR3 sequence is CASSATLQGLRGYTF. CDR3 nucleotide sequence: TGTGCCAGCAGCGCGACCCTTCAGGGGTTAAGGGGCTACACCTTC.

This chain links TRBV5-1 with TRBJ2-3; tentatively, D is TRBD2 (7 bases). This CDR3 comprises 15 residues. The germline V gene has CDR1 SGHRS and CDR2 YFSETQ. V lost 4 bases to trimming and J lost 2 bases, with 14 bases between them. Here the CDR3 DNA reads TGCGCCAGCAGCCGGACGGGGGGCGACACAGATACGCAGTATTTT. It encodes CASSRTGGDTDTQYF.

In this sample, this clone turned up a few times. The gene calls are TRBV19 and TRBJ2-3, with 11 bases aligning to TRBD2. The CDR3 is made up of 16 amino acids. Germline-derived CDR1 and CDR2 are LNHDA and SQIVND (reference sequence). V shed 5 bases, J shed 0 bases, and the junction held 4 bases outside the gene matches. This chain's CDR3 is CASSSLAGVSTDTQYF. CDR3 nucleotides: TGTGCCAGTAGTTCACTAGCGGGGGTTAGCACAGATACGCAGTATTTT.

J is TRBJ1-5 and V is TRBV25-1; D gene ambiguous. The CDR3 covers 13 residues. Germline lookup yields CDR1 MGHDK and CDR2 SYGVNS. Trimming removed 3 bases from V and 5 bases from J, with 8 bases in between. In nucleotides, the CDR3 is TGTGCCAGCAGTGACAGGAGGGATCAGCCCCAGCATTTT. It encodes CASSDRRDQPQHF.

This chain links TRBV14 with TRBJ1-1; D unclear. CDR1 is SGHDN, CDR2 FVKESK, per germline. The V and J ends lost 2 bases and 4 bases respectively, with 8 bases between them. CDR3 length: 13 amino acids. The CDR3 DNA follows: TGTGCCAGCAGCCAATTGATGGGCACTGAAGCTTTCTTT. Translating gives CASSQLMGTEAFF.